The 6 T cell receptor beta chains in this list originate from one sample, sequenced in a study of blood T cell repertoires in COVID-19 (dated by TCRdb to the early 2020s). Library method: the immunoSEQ multiplex PCR assay. TCRdb provides this immuneACCESS table in a form limited to in-frame rearrangements. Some clones are lacking; in checked studies, under half of them reflect an unresolved V gene, and why the rest are absent is not known. A total of approximately 39,000 clones appear in this sample, 94% of them only once. The biggest ten clones account for around 4% of the sample. The material sequenced was peripheral blood. All receptors derive from a human donor with active COVID-19. The donor label of this sample is uncertain.

This chain connects TRBV18 to TRBJ2-2; possibly TRBD2 for D (6 bases). Germline CDR1 and CDR2: KGHSH and LQKENI. There are 16 residues in the CDR3. V lost 1 base and J 3 bases, leaving 12 bases between the germline ends. The CDR3 loop reads CASSPRYGSDTGELFF. The CDR3 DNA follows: TGTGCCAGCTCACCACGTTACGGGAGCGACACCGGGGAGCTGTTTTTT.

V is TRBV9 and J is TRBJ2-7; D is undetermined. The CDR3 has 14 residues. Trimming stripped 0 bases from V and 0 bases from J, with 7 bases between. From germline, CDR1 is SGDLS and CDR2 YYNGEE. DNA of the CDR3: TGTGCCAGCAGCGTAGGTGGTAGCTCCTACGAGCAGTACTTC. Translating gives CASSVGGSSYEQYF.

The J gene is TRBJ2-5, the V gene TRBV5-4; 9 bases agree with TRBD2. Germline trimming cut 0 bases from V and 4 bases from J; bases unmatched to any gene: 7. The CDR3 length is 16 residues. The germline CDR1 and CDR2 sequences are SGHNT and YYREEE (reference sequence). The CDR3 nucleotides are TGTGCCAGCAGCTTGGGCGGGGGGGCGCATTTAGAGACCCAGTACTTC. It encodes CASSLGGGAHLETQYF.

In DNA, the CDR3 is TGTGCCACCAGTGACCCCGGGACAGGGGACACAGATACGCAGTATTTT. Translation: CATSDPGTGDTDTQYF. The V call is TRBV24-1, the J call TRBJ2-3; 10 bases match TRBD1. Germline lookup yields CDR1 KGHDR and CDR2 SFDVKD. CDR3 length: 16 residues. V was pared by 4 bases and J by 2 bases, with 5 bases of the junction left unmatched.

The chain is built from TRBV14 and TRBJ2-3, with D unclear. V gave up 4 bases and J gave up 0 bases, with 8 bases separating them. The CDR3 has 14 amino acids. Per germline, CDR1 SGHDN and CDR2 FVKESK. The CDR3 coding sequence is TGTGCCAGCAGCCGTTCGAGAAGCACAGATACGCAGTATTTT. Translating gives CASSRSRSTDTQYF.

J is TRBJ2-1 and V is TRBV15; 7 nucleotides match TRBD2. The CDR3 runs to 17 residues. V lost 1 base to trimming and J lost 3 bases; unmatched junction nucleotides: 9. Germline CDR1 is LNHNV and CDR2 is YYDKDF (reference sequence). DNA of the CDR3: TGTGCCACCAGCAGAGGGGACTACCTCACGGTCTACAATGAGCAGTTCTTC. This codes for CATSRGDYLTVYNEQFF.